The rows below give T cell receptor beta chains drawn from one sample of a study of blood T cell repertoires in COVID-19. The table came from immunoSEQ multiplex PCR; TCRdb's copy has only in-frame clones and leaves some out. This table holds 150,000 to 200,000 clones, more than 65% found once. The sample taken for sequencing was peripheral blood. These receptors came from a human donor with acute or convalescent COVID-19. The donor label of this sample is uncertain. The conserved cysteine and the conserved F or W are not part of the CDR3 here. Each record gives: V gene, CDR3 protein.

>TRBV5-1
ASKSSMNTEAF
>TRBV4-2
ASSQVEAGTDTQY
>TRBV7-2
ASSLGGITVSGELF
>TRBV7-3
ASSIRGLTEAF
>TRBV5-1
ASSTGGLSGANVLT
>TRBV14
ASSPGTGAYEQY
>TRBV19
ASSIRRGDTQY
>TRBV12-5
ASADSYSNQPQH
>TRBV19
ASSMGTGGQETQY
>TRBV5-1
ASSLFQGSNYEQY
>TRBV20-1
SASHPGHHNYGYT
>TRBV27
ASSLPGPQTSSYEQY
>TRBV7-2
ASSMDRGSNQPQH
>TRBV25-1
ASSAGTGTQPQH
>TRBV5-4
ASSLAGGQGPREQF
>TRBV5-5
ASSFVSAGNTIY
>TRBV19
ATGTSVTSYEQY
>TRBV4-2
ASSQDVAGGLGRTQY
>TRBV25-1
ASSERGQGGAF
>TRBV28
ASSQGGFSNEQF
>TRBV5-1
ASSTGPRGGQF
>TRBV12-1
ASSFTGGFYEQY
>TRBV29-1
SVRTGNTEAF
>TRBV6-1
ASSGGRNIIMNTIY
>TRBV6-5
ASSSGSPRGYT
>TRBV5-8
ASIRRQADTQY
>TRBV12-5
ASGRTSGRSSTDTQY
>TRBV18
ASSSTGTGDYEQY
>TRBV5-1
ASRGTSGTDTQY
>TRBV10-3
AISEADRAGYGYT
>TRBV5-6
ASTQGGLQPQH
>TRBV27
ASSFPRDPGLATCDNEQF
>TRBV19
ASSIALDRAYGYT
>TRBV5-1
ASSWTGSYYEQY
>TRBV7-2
ASSSNGGRNQVGETQY
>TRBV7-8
ASRSAYRTGGSDSPLH
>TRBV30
AWSGAGATNEKLF